The 26 T cell receptor beta chains presented below share a single source sample, sequenced in a study of blood T cell repertoires in COVID-19. The repertoire was sequenced with immunoSEQ multiplex PCR; TCRdb's copy has only in-frame clones and lacks some. The sample yields tens of thousands of clones, 80% to 90% seen once. Material: peripheral blood. The origin of the receptors is a man in his sixties with acute or convalescent COVID-19.

This clone was found once. The genes are TRBV6-5 and TRBJ2-2; no firm D call. The CDR3 contains 14 residues. The germline gives CDR1 MNHEY, CDR2 SVGAGI. V was shortened by 4 bases and J by 1 base, with 7 bases between the two germline ends. CDR3 nucleotide sequence: TGTGCCAGCAGTTTACTCGGGAACACCGGGGAGCTGTTTTTT. Translating it yields CASSLLGNTGELFF.

The chain couples TRBV3-1 (or the pseudogene TRBV3-2) to TRBJ2-7; a weak D match, TRBD1 (6 bases). The CDR3 consists of 14 residues. Germline V gene data show CDR1 as LGHDT and CDR2 as YNNKEL (reference sequence). Trimming took 0 bases from V and 7 from J, leaving 13 bases between them. The CDR3, as DNA: TGTGCCAGCAGCCAAGAAAATTGGCAGGGGGAGCAGTACTTC. Translation gives CASSQENWQGEQYF.

This chain uses TRBV6-2 or TRBV6-3 with TRBJ1-4; D unclear. Trimming took off 2 bases at V and 11 bases at J, with 21 bases between the two ends. The V gene's germline CDR1 is MNHEY and CDR2 SVGEGT. This CDR3 has 16 residues. The CDR3 sequence is CASSYTSGGSAWKLFF. CDR3 sequence (DNA): TGTGCCAGCAGTTACACCTCCGGAGGGTCGGCGTGGAAACTGTTTTTT.

V gene TRBV19 combines with J gene TRBJ2-3; 8 positions agree with TRBD1. V trimming: 3 bases; J trimming: 1 base; junction bases outside the gene matches: 9. CDR1 is LNHDA, CDR2 SQIVND, per germline (reference sequence). The CDR3 covers 17 residues. For the CDR3, the DNA is TGTGCCAGTAGTATTCTCGGACAGGGATACGGCACAGATACGCAGTATTTT. Translated, it gives CASSILGQGYGTDTQYF.

This clone was observed a handful of times. DNA of the CDR3: TGTGCCACTCACCTGGGGGGTACTCCTGGAAACACCATATATTTT. Its translation is CATHLGGTPGNTIYF. The genes are TRBV6-5 and TRBJ1-3; maybe TRBD1 (5 bases). Germline-derived CDR1 and CDR2 are MNHEY and SVGAGI. This CDR3 is 15 amino acids long. The V gene lost 10 bases and the J gene lost 2 bases, with 18 bases spanning the gap.

The V and J genes are TRBV27 and TRBJ1-1; the match to TRBD1 covers 11 bases. This CDR3 is 16 amino acids long. V lost 5 bases and J lost 9; bases outside the gene matches: 14. Germline V gene data show CDR1 as MNHEY and CDR2 as SMNVEV (reference sequence). The CDR3 DNA reads TGTGCCAGCAGTCCCCCGCCGGGACAGGGGGTGCACCAAGCTTTCTTT. It specifies CASSPPPGQGVHQAFF.

The gene calls are TRBV6-5 and TRBJ2-7; TRBD2 matches at 8 bases. Germline V lookup: CDR1 MNHEY, CDR2 SVGAGI. This CDR3 has 15 residues. J gave up 3 bases and V 7 bases, and 11 bases lay outside the gene matches. Here the CDR3 reads CASTPAAGGVYEQYF. The DNA of the CDR3 is TGTGCCAGCACCCCAGCGGCGGGGGGAGTCTACGAGCAGTACTTC.

CDR3 loop: CASGLYTGGGQPQHF. CDR3 bases: TGTGCTAGTGGTTTGTACACAGGGGGCGGTCAGCCCCAGCATTTT. This sequence joins TRBV12-5 and TRBJ1-5; 9 bases fit TRBD1. Germline V gives CDR1 LGHNT, CDR2 FRNRAP. V was pared by 2 bases and J by 6 bases, with 5 bases of the junction left unmatched. This CDR3 comprises 15 residues.

The gene calls are TRBV19 and TRBJ1-5, with TRBD1 identical over 9 bases. Trimming cost V 1 base and J 4 bases; bases outside gene matches: 2. The germline gives CDR1 LNHDA, CDR2 SQIVND (reference sequence). The CDR3 is 15 amino acids. CDR3 sequence: CASSIGGTGNQPQHF. In DNA, the CDR3 is TGTGCCAGTAGTATAGGGGGGACAGGGAATCAGCCCCAGCATTTT.

The genes are TRBV7-9 and TRBJ1-6, with TRBD1 identical over 7 bases. J lost 10 bases, V lost 1 base, and 4 bases had no gene match. This CDR3 comprises 14 residues. Looked up from germline, CDR1 is SEHNR and CDR2 is FQNEAQ (reference sequence). CDR3 residues: CASSLGQGGSPLHF. CDR3 nucleotide sequence: TGTGCCAGCAGCTTAGGACAGGGAGGATCACCCCTCCACTTT.

The chain is built from TRBV10-2 and TRBJ1-4, with D uncertain. This CDR3 is 13 amino acids long. V gave up 6 bases and J gave up 0 bases, with 5 bases separating them. The germline CDR1 and CDR2 sequences are WSHSY and SAAADI. The CDR3 protein is CASSPATNEKLFF. CDR3 nucleotides: TGCGCCAGCAGCCCAGCAACTAATGAAAAACTGTTTTTT.

The chain uses TRBV14 and TRBJ2-3; 14 nucleotides align to TRBD2. The junction had 10 bases not matched to a gene; V was cut back by 3 bases and J by 2 bases. This CDR3 contains 19 residues. Germline assignment: CDR1 SGHDN and CDR2 FVKESK. The CDR3 loop is CASSHGLAGGSGLTDTQYF. In DNA, the CDR3 is TGTGCCAGCAGCCATGGACTAGCGGGGGGCTCCGGTCTCACAGATACGCAGTATTTT.

The CDR3 here is CASSYSIERGEKYF. CDR3 in DNA: TGTGCCAGCAGTTACTCGATAGAGCGGGGGGAAAAGTACTTC. V and J are TRBV6-2 or TRBV6-3 and TRBJ2-7; 9 bases fit TRBD2. Per germline, CDR1 MNHEY and CDR2 SVGEGT. CDR3 size: 14 residues. After removal of 0 bases from V and 11 bases from J, the junction contained 8 bases not matched to a gene.

The V gene is TRBV10-2, the J gene TRBJ1-3; the D is unclear. CDR1 is WSHSY, CDR2 SAAADI, per germline. CDR3 length equals 15 residues. The V gene lost 3 bases and the J gene lost 4 bases, with 13 bases spanning the gap. In DNA, the CDR3 is TGCGCCAGCAGTGATTCGGGGTATGGGGGAAACACCATATATTTT. Protein sequence: CASSDSGYGGNTIYF.

The chain employs TRBV11-2 and TRBJ1-2, with a weak D call TRBD1 (6 bases). V lost 5 bases and J 3 bases, leaving 13 bases between the germline ends. Germline-derived CDR1 and CDR2 are SGHAT and FQNNGV. This CDR3 is 14 amino acids long. In DNA form, the CDR3 reads TGTGCCAGCAGCCCTGCGCCAGGGGACTATGGCTACACCTTC. Translating gives CASSPAPGDYGYTF.

The chain uses TRBV29-1 and TRBJ2-1; 11 nucleotides agree with TRBD1. CDR1 and CDR2 (germline): SQVTM, ANQGSEA. Trimming at V came to 6 bases and at J to 6 bases, leaving 7 bases not matched to a gene. The CDR3 length is 14 residues. Here the CDR3 DNA reads TGCAGCGTCCTCTCCGGGACAGGGGGCAATGAGCAGTTCTTC. Its protein product is CSVLSGTGGNEQFF.

This clone has a single count. The CDR3 DNA reads as TGCGCCAGCAGCTTTAGCGGGGGGAACGACAATGAGCAGTTCTTC. This encodes CASSFSGGNDNEQFF. The chain combines TRBV5-1 with TRBJ2-1, with 10 bases lining up with TRBD2. The germline gives CDR1 SGHRS, CDR2 YFSETQ. J was trimmed by 5 bases and V by 2 bases; bases with no gene match: 4. The CDR3 extends over 15 amino acids.

V usage is TRBV29-1 and J usage is TRBJ2-2, with no clear D. Germline V gene sequence: CDR1 SQVTM, CDR2 ANQGSEA. V lost 2 bases to trimming and J lost 5 bases, with 9 bases between them. The CDR3 totals 13 residues. CDR3 sequence (DNA): TGCAGCGTTGAAAAGCCCGGGACCGGGGAGCTGTTTTTT. This encodes CSVEKPGTGELFF.

The chain has TRBV19 and TRBJ1-3; D remains ambiguous. Germline V gene lookup returns CDR1 LNHDA and CDR2 SQIVND (reference sequence). The CDR3 covers 15 residues. The germline V and J ends were trimmed by 4 bases and 2 bases, with 12 bases remaining between them. CDR3 sequence reads: CASSRPGITGNTIYF. As DNA, the CDR3 is TGTGCCAGTAGTAGGCCAGGAATTACTGGAAACACCATATATTTT.

The rearrangement joins TRBV29-1 to TRBJ2-1; maybe TRBD2 (5 bases). Germline CDR1 reads SQVTM; CDR2 reads ANQGSEA. This CDR3 spans 11 amino acids. V was pared by 8 bases and J by 8 bases, with 13 bases between. The CDR3 region has the DNA TGCAGCTCTGGGCCCGGGGATGAGCAGTTCTTC. Translation: CSSGPGDEQFF.

A word on this clone: Sequence at one end of the junction differs from germline and may be a read error. The genes are TRBV6-1 and TRBJ1-2, with TRBD1 identical over 7 bases. The CDR3 is 16 amino acids. CDR1 MNHNS and CDR2 SASEGT come from the germline V gene. This chain's CDR3 is CASIERGTVTNYGYTF. The CDR3 DNA follows: TGTGCCAGCATTGAAAGGGGGACAGTCACTAACTATGGCTACACCTTC.

The gene calls are TRBV7-6 and TRBJ1-5; 10 nucleotides agree with TRBD1. V dropped 6 bases and J dropped 1; count of bases not matched to a gene: 6. This CDR3 comprises 16 residues. CDR1 is SGHVS, CDR2 FNYEAQ, per germline. CDR3 nucleotides: TGTGCCAGCAGTCTCCGGACAGGGGGAAGCAATCAGCCCCAGCATTTT. This gives the protein CASSLRTGGSNQPQHF.

This clone appeared a single time. V usage is TRBV14 and J usage is TRBJ2-7, with D possibly being TRBD1 (5 bases). The CDR3 contains 15 residues. CDR1 and CDR2 (germline): SGHDN, FVKESK. V was clipped by 3 bases and J by 6 bases, with 18 bases between them. The CDR3 coding sequence is TGTGCCAGCAGCCAGATGGACATTTTCAGGTCCGAGCAGTACTTC. Translating it yields CASSQMDIFRSEQYF.

The chain carries TRBV19 and TRBJ1-2, with D hard to call. Deletions cut 0 bases from V and 1 base from J, with 9 bases between. The CDR3 loop spans 15 amino acids. The germline V gene has CDR1 LNHDA and CDR2 SQIVND (reference sequence). In nucleotides, the CDR3 is TGTGCCAGTAGTATAGACAGATATAATAACTATGGCTACACCTTC. This sequence encodes CASSIDRYNNYGYTF.

For the CDR3, the DNA is TGTGCCAGCAGCTCATTAAGGGACAGGGGTAATTCACCCCTCCACTTT. Its protein is CASSSLRDRGNSPLHF. V is TRBV5-4 and J is TRBJ1-6, with 10 bases aligning to TRBD1. CDR3 length: 16 amino acids. CDR1 and CDR2 from the germline V gene are SGHNT and YYREEE (reference sequence). The trim removed 3 bases at V and 6 bases at J, leaving 6 bases unmatched. Complete variable domain (other parts from reference TRBV5-4 and TRBJ1-6): ETGVTQSPTHLIKTRGQQVTLRCSSQSGHNTVSWYQQALGQGPQFIFQYYREEENGRGNFPPRFSGLQFPNYSSELNVNALELDDSALYLCASSSLRDRGNSPLHFGNGTRLTVT.

The CDR3 loop reads CASGTGQSSYNEQFF. The DNA of the CDR3 is TGTGCTAGTGGGACGGGACAGAGTTCCTACAATGAGCAGTTCTTC. V and J are TRBV12-5 and TRBJ2-1, with 7 bases identical to TRBD1. The germline gives CDR1 LGHNT, CDR2 FRNRAP. The CDR3 spans 15 residues. Trimming removed 6 bases from V and 1 base from J; junction bases left unmatched: 6.